The rows below give T cell receptor beta chains drawn from one sample of a study of blood T cell repertoires in COVID-19. Repertoires were generated with immunoSEQ multiplex PCR, while TCRdb's copy carries only in-frame clones and drops some. Among some 99,000 clones listed, about 78% were seen once. The specimen was peripheral blood. These receptors were collected from a human donor in a cohort sampled during active or convalescent COVID-19. CDR3s include the opening cysteine and the closing phenylalanine or tryptophan. A D gene is named only where the DNA matches it firmly. Only part of the rows carry a size: once, few, many, or a class if the clone is expanded.

D gene	V gene	clone size	J gene	CDR3 DNA	CDR3 protein
.	TRBV7-2	.	TRBJ1-1	TGTGCCAGCAGCTTCATCGGGATGAACACTGAAGCTTTCTTT	CASSFIGMNTEAFF
.	TRBV3-1/TRBV3-2	.	TRBJ1-1	TGTGCCAGCAGCCAAGGTGGTATTACTCGTGGCACTGAAGCTTTCTTT	CASSQGGITRGTEAFF
.	TRBV7-2	.	TRBJ2-7	TGTGCCAGCAGCTTATTTGGCAGCTCCTACGAGCAGTACTTC	CASSLFGSSYEQYF
.	TRBV7-2	.	TRBJ2-5	TGTGCCAGCAGCTATCAGGGGGGAGAGACCCAGTACTTC	CASSYQGGETQYF
.	TRBV7-6	.	TRBJ2-2	TGTGCCAGCAGCTTAGAAGGGGGAAGCACCGGGGAGCTGTTTTTT	CASSLEGGSTGELFF
TRBD1	TRBV4-3	once	TRBJ1-1	TGCGCCAGCAGCCAAGATCTCACTTTGACAGGGGGCGTAGGTTTGACTGAAGCTTTCTTT	CASSQDLTLTGGVGLTEAFF
TRBD2	TRBV14	few	TRBJ2-7	TGTGCCAGCAGCCTCCGGACTAGCGGGGGCTACGAGCAGTACTTC	CASSLRTSGGYEQYF
.	TRBV5-5	once	TRBJ2-3	TGTGCCAGCAACCAGGGGTTAGGGACACGGGCAGATACGCAGTATTTT	CASNQGLGTRADTQYF
TRBD2	TRBV19	.	TRBJ2-3	TGTGCCAGTAGGGTGAGCGGGAGCCTCTTCAATACGCAGTATTTT	CASRVSGSLFNTQYF
.	TRBV28	.	TRBJ1-6	TGTGCCAGCAGGCTCGGTTCAGGCTCCTATAATTCACCCCTCCACTTT	CASRLGSGSYNSPLHF
TRBD1	TRBV4-3	.	TRBJ2-1	TGCGCCAGCAGCCAAGCGGTTTGGACAGGGGGCAGGACAAGTTACAATGAGCAGTTCTTC	CASSQAVWTGGRTSYNEQFF
.	TRBV3-1/TRBV3-2	.	TRBJ2-7	TGTGCCAGCAGCCAAAAACTACAAGACTACGAGCAGTACTTC	CASSQKLQDYEQYF
TRBD1	TRBV15	.	TRBJ2-2	TGTGCCACCAGCACCACAGGGGGCGCCGCCGGGGAGCTGTTTTTT	CATSTTGGAAGELFF
.	TRBV28	.	TRBJ1-3	TGTGCCAGCAGTTTACAGTTCCCTGGAAACACCATATATTTT	CASSLQFPGNTIYF
.	TRBV5-6	.	TRBJ2-7	TGTGCCAGCAGCTTAAGACAGGGGACTAAGCAGTACTTC	CASSLRQGTKQYF
.	TRBV27	.	TRBJ2-2	TGTGCCAGCAGTTTCCTTACCGGGGAGCTGTTTTTT	CASSFLTGELFF
.	TRBV9	.	TRBJ2-7	TGTGCCAGCAGCGTAGTTTGCAGTCGTTTACCCTACGAGCAGTACTTC	CASSVVCSRLPYEQYF
.	TRBV3-1/TRBV3-2	.	TRBJ2-2	TGTGCCAGCAGCTCACCGAGGTGGGGGCGAGGGGGTGATACCGGGGAGCTGTTTTTT	CASSSPRWGRGGDTGELFF
TRBD1	TRBV28	.	TRBJ2-5	TGTGCCAGCAGGACAGGGACGGGTATTCTGACCCAGTACTTC	CASRTGTGILTQYF
.	TRBV5-4	.	TRBJ2-3	TGTGCCAGCAGCTTTCCTAGCGCAGATACGCAGTATTTT	CASSFPSADTQYF
TRBD2	TRBV7-9	.	TRBJ2-5	TGTGCCAGCAGCTATATCCTAGCGGGGTTGGAGACCCAGTACTTC	CASSYILAGLETQYF
TRBD2	TRBV4-1	.	TRBJ2-7	TGCGCCAGCAGGCCTATAGCGGGAAGATCCTACGAGCAGTACTTC	CASRPIAGRSYEQYF
TRBD1	TRBV5-5	.	TRBJ1-4	TGTGCCAGCAGCTTGGCACCAGGGGGCTGGGAAAAACTGTTTTTT	CASSLAPGGWEKLFF
TRBD2	TRBV28	few	TRBJ2-5	TGTGCCAGCAGTTTATCCGACTGGACTAGCCGACCCCAAGAGACCCAGTACTTC	CASSLSDWTSRPQETQYF
.	TRBV29-1	.	TRBJ2-1	TGCAGCGTCGGTTACAATGAGCAGTTCTTC	CSVGYNEQFF
TRBD1	TRBV5-4	.	TRBJ2-5	TGTGCCAGCAGCACCCGGGACAGGAGTATTTGGGAGACCCAGTACTTC	CASSTRDRSIWETQYF
TRBD1	TRBV19	.	TRBJ1-6	TGTGCCAGTAGTAGGGACAGGGGGAGAGGGTCACCCCTCCACTTT	CASSRDRGRGSPLHF